This T cell receptor beta chain was sequenced during a study of T cell changes during pregnancy in multiple sclerosis (dated by TCRdb to about 2019). General notes on the study: The study examined how the T cell repertoire changed over the course of pregnancy in women with multiple sclerosis.

The protocol used for the library was the immunoSEQ multiplex PCR assay. TCRdb mirrors the immuneACCESS table, restricted to in-frame sequences. Some clones are absent from its copies; in checked studies, under half trace to an unresolved V gene, and the reason for the others is unknown. For this sample there are 40,000 to 50,000 clones; about 91% appear just once. Roughly 10% of the sample rests with the top ten. Note on this clone: No cognate antigen has been identified for it. No base qualities exist here, and no much larger clone lies one base off it.

The CDR3, from cysteine to phenylalanine, totals 15 residues. The DNA shown is the 45-base CDR3, in frame from base 1. The V end gives up 6 bases and the J end 6 bases, leaving 13 bases in the junction not matched to a gene. CDR1 and CDR2 (MNHNS, SASEGT) derive from the germline V gene. The TCR was taken from a female donor with multiple sclerosis, enrolled in a pregnancy study. Sequences were derived from CD8+ T cells from peripheral blood mononuclear cells, sampled after pregnancy. The rearrangement joined TRBV6-1 to TRBJ2-7; 8 bases in the middle match TRBD1. The nucleotide sequence reads as follows: TGTGCCAGCAGAGGTCGTGATCCACAGGGGGGCGAGCAGTACTTC. This gives the protein CASRGRDPQGGEQYF.